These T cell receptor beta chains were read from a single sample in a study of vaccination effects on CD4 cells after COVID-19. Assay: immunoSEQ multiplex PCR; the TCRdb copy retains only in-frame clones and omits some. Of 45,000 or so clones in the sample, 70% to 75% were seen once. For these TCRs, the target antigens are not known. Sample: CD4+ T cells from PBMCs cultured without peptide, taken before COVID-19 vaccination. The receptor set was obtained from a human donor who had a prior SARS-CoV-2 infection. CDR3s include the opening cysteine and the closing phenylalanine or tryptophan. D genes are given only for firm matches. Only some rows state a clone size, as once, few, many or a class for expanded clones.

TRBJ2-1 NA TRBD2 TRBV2 CASSTSGGPAFF TGTGCCAGCAGTACTAGCGGGGGGCCGGCGTTCTTC
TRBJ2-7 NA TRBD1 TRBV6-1 CASSAVHRDRAYEQYF TGTGCCAGCAGTGCAGTACACCGGGACAGGGCCTACGAGCAGTACTTC
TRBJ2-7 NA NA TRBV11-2 CASSLDLGRMSYEQYF TGTGCCAGCAGCTTAGATCTAGGCAGGATGAGCTACGAGCAGTACTTC
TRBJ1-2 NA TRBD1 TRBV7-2 CASGRDRAGYGYTF TGTGCCAGCGGGCGGGACAGGGCGGGCTATGGCTACACCTTC
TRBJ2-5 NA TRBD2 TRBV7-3 CASSLNAAGGPETQYF TGTGCCAGCAGCTTAAACGCAGCGGGAGGGCCAGAGACCCAGTACTTC
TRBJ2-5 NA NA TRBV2 CASRGQPQETQYF TGTGCCAGCAGAGGACAGCCCCAAGAGACCCAGTACTTC
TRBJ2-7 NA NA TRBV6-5 CATWGWRDSYEQYF TGTGCCACCTGGGGCTGGAGGGATAGCTACGAGCAGTACTTC
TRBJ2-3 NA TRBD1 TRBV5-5 CASSLESGAGQGWTDTQYF TGTGCCAGCAGCTTGGAATCTGGGGCGGGACAGGGTTGGACAGATACGCAGTATTTT
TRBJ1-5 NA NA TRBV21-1 CARDRGMGNQPQHF TGTGCCAGAGATCGGGGTATGGGCAATCAGCCCCAGCATTTT
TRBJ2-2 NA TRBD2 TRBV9 CASSVAGGQNTGELFF TGTGCCAGCAGCGTAGCGGGGGGGCAGAACACCGGGGAGCTGTTTTTT
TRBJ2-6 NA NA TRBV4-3 CASSQGLSGANVLTF TGCGCCAGCAGCCAAGGCCTGTCTGGGGCCAACGTCCTGACTTTC
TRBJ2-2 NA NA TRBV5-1 CASRGQNTGELFF TGCGCCAGCAGGGGACAGAACACCGGGGAGCTGTTTTTT
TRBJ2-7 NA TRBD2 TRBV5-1 CASRREGRGEQYF TGCGCCAGCAGGCGGGAGGGCCGGGGCGAGCAGTACTTC
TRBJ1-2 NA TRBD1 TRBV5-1 CASSLQGNYGYTF TGCGCCAGCAGCTTACAGGGGAACTATGGCTACACCTTC
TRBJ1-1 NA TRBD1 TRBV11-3 CASSPRDRVNTEAFF TGTGCCAGCAGCCCCCGAGACAGGGTGAACACTGAAGCTTTCTTT
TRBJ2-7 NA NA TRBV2 CASSEVYEQYF TGTGCCAGCAGTGAAGTCTACGAGCAGTACTTC
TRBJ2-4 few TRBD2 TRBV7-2 CASSPGLAENIQYF TGTGCCAGCAGCCCCGGACTAGCGGAAAACATTCAGTACTTC
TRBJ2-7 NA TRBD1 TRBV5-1 CASSGGTGEFLSSEQYF TGCGCCAGCAGCGGGGGGACAGGCGAGTTTCTTAGTAGCGAGCAGTACTTC
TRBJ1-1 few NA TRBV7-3 CASSSAWGSEAFF TGTGCCAGCAGCTCCGCATGGGGGTCGGAAGCTTTCTTT
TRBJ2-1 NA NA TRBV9 CASSVAVLAYNEQFF TGTGCCAGCAGCGTAGCGGTTTTGGCTTACAATGAGCAGTTCTTC
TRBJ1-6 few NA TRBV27 CASRVGRYNSPLHF TGTGCCAGCAGGGTAGGGCGCTATAATTCACCCCTCCACTTT
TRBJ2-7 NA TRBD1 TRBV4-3 CASSQSLGDRAYEQYF TGCGCCAGCAGCCAGTCGTTAGGGGACAGGGCCTACGAGCAGTACTTC
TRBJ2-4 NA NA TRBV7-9 CASSLVGTDIQYF TGTGCCAGCAGCTTGGTAGGGACGGACATTCAGTACTTC